Shown below are 24 T cell receptor beta chains from a single sample sequenced in a study of blood T cells in healthy people across ages. Primed by a sample-barcoded 5' primer and a J-beta primer mix, a second PCR proceeded for about 6 to 11 cycles. TCRdb used MiXCR to reprocess the 5' RACE reads, holding one entry per CDR3 protein. The sample has hundreds of thousands of distinct CDR3 sequences, approximately 30% seen once; the top ten hold roughly 14%. The source material was blood. The receptors come from a woman of 80 years or more in good health.

This clonotype was observed many times. V and J are TRBV30 and TRBJ2-7, with D perhaps matching TRBD1 (6 bases). The V end lost 4 bases, the J end lost 5 bases, and 15 bases lay between the germline ends. Germline V gene lookup returns CDR1 GTSNPN and CDR2 SVGIG (reference sequence). The CDR3 is 13 amino acids. The CDR3 nucleotides read TGTGCCTGGATGCGGCAGGGGTTGCACGAGCAGTACTTC. It is translated as CAWMRQGLHEQYF.

The chain uses TRBV7-2 and TRBJ1-5, with D uncertain. Germline V CDR1 and CDR2: SGHTA, FQGNSA. The CDR3 runs 13 residues. V lost 1 base and J lost 3, with 4 bases in between. In nucleotides, the CDR3 is TGTGCCAGCAGCTTAGATTTCAATCAGCCCCAGCATTTT. Translating gives CASSLDFNQPQHF.

This clonotype was seen many times. The chain combines TRBV6-5 with TRBJ1-5; D is undetermined. Germline V gene sequence: CDR1 MNHEY, CDR2 SVGAGI. V lost 7 bases and J lost 1, with 17 bases in between. The CDR3 is made up of 16 amino acids. The CDR3 spells CASKTRFEGSNQPQHF. In DNA, the CDR3 is TGTGCCAGCAAGACCCGATTCGAGGGCAGCAATCAGCCCCAGCATTTT.

This clonotype was seen many times. V is TRBV7-9 and J is TRBJ2-5, with D unresolved. The CDR3 loop spans 15 amino acids. V was shortened by 1 base and J by 1 base, with 10 bases between the two germline ends. Germline lookup yields CDR1 SEHNR and CDR2 FQNEAQ (reference sequence). The CDR3 spells CASSLVPRPQETQYF. DNA of the CDR3: TGTGCCAGCAGCTTAGTTCCCAGGCCCCAAGAGACCCAGTACTTC.

This clonotype has more than one count but fewer than ten. The CDR3: CASLRQARNTIYF. CDR3 nucleotides: TGTGCCAGCCTTCGACAGGCCCGAAACACCATATATTTT. This rearrangement joins TRBV6-6 to TRBJ1-3, with TRBD1 as a possible D gene (6 bases). Trimming stripped 8 bases from V and 5 bases from J, with 13 bases between. CDR3 length: 13 residues. Germline CDR1 MNHNY, CDR2 SVGAGI (reference sequence).

This clonotype appeared many times. The genes are TRBV5-6 and TRBJ2-5; possibly TRBD2 for D (5 bases). The CDR3 spans 16 residues. Trimming removed 3 bases from V and 1 base from J, with 16 bases in between. Germline CDR1 reads SGHDT; CDR2 reads YYEEEE. In nucleotides, the CDR3 is TGTGCCAGCAGCTCGCTTAAACGCGGACTCCAAGAGACCCAGTACTTC. Amino acid sequence: CASSSLKRGLQETQYF.

The chain recombines TRBV3-1 with TRBJ1-6; TRBD1 might be the D (5 bases). CDR1 is LGHDT and CDR2 is YNNKEL in the germline V gene (reference sequence). The CDR3 sequence is 14 residues long. Deletions cut 2 bases from V and 10 bases from J, with 12 bases between. The CDR3 DNA reads TGTGCCAGCAGCCAAACGGGGGGATTCTCACCCCTCCACTTT. Translating it yields CASSQTGGFSPLHF.

With regard to this clonotype: Germline and junction disagree at one end, which may indicate a read error. V is TRBV18 and J is TRBJ2-3; a possible D gene is TRBD1 (6 bases). This CDR3 spans 15 amino acids. CDR1 KGHSH and CDR2 LQKENI come from the germline V gene. CDR3 sequence reads: CASSPRARGTDAQYF. The CDR3 DNA is TGTGCCAGCTCACCACGGGCCAGGGGCACAGATGCGCAGTATTTT.

The CDR3, as DNA: TGCAGTGCTAGCAAGACAGTGGGGGCAGATACGCAGTATTTT. This gives the protein CSASKTVGADTQYF. The chain is built from TRBV20-1 and TRBJ2-3; D may match TRBD1 or TRBD2 (5 bases each). Trimming cost V 3 bases and J 4 bases, with 14 bases left between them. This CDR3 comprises 14 residues. The germline gives CDR1 DFQATT, CDR2 SNEGSKA (reference sequence).

The CDR3 DNA follows: TGTGCCAGCAGCTTGATGGGTAGCGGGAGTCCGTTGGAGTTCTTC. Its protein is CASSLMGSGSPLEFF. The V call is TRBV5-6, the J call TRBJ2-1; TRBD2 matches 9 bases. Germline-derived CDR1 and CDR2 are SGHDT and YYEEEE. Trimming cost V 1 base and J 14 bases; bases outside gene matches: 13. The CDR3 consists of 15 residues.

This chain uses TRBV18 with TRBJ2-7; 7 positions agree with TRBD1. The CDR3 covers 14 residues. Germline trimming cut 4 bases from V and 3 bases from J; bases unmatched to any gene: 6. From germline, CDR1 is KGHSH and CDR2 LQKENI. The CDR3 DNA is TGTGCCAGCTCACTTTCCCGGGACAGCTACGAGCAGTACTTC. Its protein product is CASSLSRDSYEQYF.

This clonotype was recorded at least ten times. The chain is built from TRBV7-8 and TRBJ2-5, with TRBD2 matching over 7 bases. J lost 4 bases, V lost 2 bases, and 16 bases had no gene match. This CDR3 spans 18 amino acids. CDR1 SGHVS and CDR2 FQNEAQ come from the germline V gene. The CDR3 here is CASSLRSFTGGSIETQYF. CDR3 coding DNA: TGTGCCAGCAGCTTACGATCTTTTACGGGGGGATCGATAGAGACCCAGTACTTC.

At least ten counts were recorded for this clonotype. This chain connects TRBV5-1 to TRBJ2-5; TRBD1 is a possible D gene (6 bases). Per germline, CDR1 SGHRS and CDR2 YFSETQ. V dropped 5 bases and J dropped 1 base, with 9 bases sitting between them. CDR3 length equals 13 residues. This CDR3 is CASSGQPQETQYF. CDR3 bases: TGCGCCAGCAGTGGACAGCCCCAAGAGACCCAGTACTTC. Looking up the rest from reference TRBV5-1 and TRBJ2-5 gives the full variable domain: KAGVTQTPRYLIKTRGQQVTLSCSPISGHRSVSWYQQTPGQGLQFLFEYFSETQRNKGNFPGRFSGRQFSNSRSEMNVSTLELGDSALYLCASSGQPQETQYFGPGTRLLVL.

The chain combines TRBV28 with TRBJ2-2; no definite D call. The germline V gene encodes CDR1 MDHEN and CDR2 SYDVKM. The CDR3 loop spans 13 amino acids. V lost 5 bases to trimming and J lost 5 bases, with 9 bases between them. This chain's CDR3 is CASSPRMTGELFF. In DNA form, the CDR3 reads TGTGCCAGCAGTCCACGGATGACCGGGGAGCTGTTTTTT. Filled out from reference TRBV28 and TRBJ2-2, the complete variable domain reads DVKVTQSSRYLVKRTGEKVFLECVQDMDHENMFWYRQDPGLGLRLIYFSYDVKMKEKGDIPEGYSVSREKKERFSLILESASTNQTSMYLCASSPRMTGELFFGEGSRLTVL.

The chain has TRBV10-2 and TRBJ1-3; D might be TRBD1 (5 bases). This CDR3 is 15 amino acids long. CDR1 is WSHSY and CDR2 is SAAADI in the germline V gene. Between the trimmed V and J ends, which lost 8 bases and 3 bases, there was a span of 17 bases. In DNA, the CDR3 is TGCGCCAGCGGCAGACCAGGGCCGGGTGGAAACACCATATATTTT. It specifies CASGRPGPGGNTIYF.

With respect to this clonotype: A much larger clone sits a single nucleotide away, making a read error possible. The chain uses TRBV19 and TRBJ2-5, with D perhaps TRBD1 or TRBD2 (5 bases each). V was clipped by 5 bases and J by 6 bases, with 10 bases between them. Per germline, CDR1 LNHDA and CDR2 SQIVND (reference sequence). The CDR3 runs 12 residues. The CDR3 DNA reads as TGTGCCAGTAGTCTAGGGACGAAGACCCAGTACTTC. Encoded protein: CASSLGTKTQYF.

Concerning this clonotype: A much larger clonotype is one base distant, so this may be a read error. The chain is built from TRBV9 and TRBJ2-5, with 7 bases lining up with TRBD1. The J call could be wrong; TRBJ2-1 is a better fit for the DNA end. Germline V CDR1 and CDR2: SGDLS, YYNGEE. This CDR3 is 14 amino acids long. The CDR3, as DNA: TGTGCCAGCAGCGCCAACACAGGGGTGGAGACCCAGTTCTTC. Protein product: CASSANTGVETQFF.

This chain connects TRBV20-1 to TRBJ1-5; 12 nucleotides agree with TRBD1. With V trimmed by 4 bases and J by 4 bases, 11 bases remained unmatched. CDR1 is DFQATT and CDR2 is SNEGSKA in the germline V gene (reference sequence). The CDR3 is 17 residues long. The CDR3 DNA is TGCAGTGCTACGGGACAGGGGGCCACTGGGAAAAATCAGCCCCAGCATTTT. This gives the protein CSATGQGATGKNQPQHF.

The chain is built from TRBV6-5 and TRBJ1-1; tentative D call: TRBD1 (6 bases). This CDR3 has 13 residues. Trimming took off 3 bases at V and 6 bases at J, with 11 bases between the two ends. Germline CDR1 MNHEY, CDR2 SVGAGI. In DNA form, the CDR3 reads TGTGCCAGCAGTTATCCTGGACAGCCTGAAGCTTTCTTT. It specifies CASSYPGQPEAFF.

At least ten counts were recorded for this clonotype. V gene TRBV3-1 combines with J gene TRBJ1-2; D is ambiguous. Germline CDR1 and CDR2: LGHDT and YNNKEL (reference sequence). The V gene lost 3 bases and the J gene lost 2 bases, with 16 bases spanning the gap. The CDR3 covers 16 residues. CDR3 in DNA: TGTGCCAGCAGCCAGGGTCTCGAATTAGTGAACTATGGCTACACCTTC. It encodes CASSQGLELVNYGYTF.

The table lists this clonotype with many counts. The rearrangement joins TRBV7-2 to TRBJ2-3; 8 nucleotides agree with TRBD2. In germline, CDR1 is SGHTA, CDR2 FQGNSA. V shed 4 bases and J 0 bases; nucleotides not matched to a gene: 3. The CDR3 runs 15 residues. CDR3 nucleotides: TGTGCCAGCAGCTCGCTAGCGGGTAGCACAGATACGCAGTATTTT. It translates to CASSSLAGSTDTQYF.

In this sample, this clonotype turned up many times. The DNA for the CDR3 is TGTGCCAGCAAACGTGCGGGGTGGGGCTACACCTTC. Protein: CASKRAGWGYTF. The chain links TRBV6-5 to TRBJ1-2, with D unclear. The CDR3 contains 12 residues. Germline V gives CDR1 MNHEY, CDR2 SVGAGI. Trimming pared 7 bases from V and 8 bases from J, leaving 14 bases between.

This clonotype came up a few times. A much larger clone is a single base away; this may be a read error. The chain is built from TRBV6-2 or TRBV6-3 and TRBJ2-1, with 11 bases aligning to TRBD2. The better agreement between TRBJ2-7 and the DNA end casts doubt on the J call. Looked up from germline, CDR1 is MNHEY and CDR2 is SVGEGT. The CDR3 sequence is 19 residues long. CDR3 sequence: CASSYLAGGPLSSYNEQYF. The CDR3 DNA reads TGTGCCAGCAGTTACCTAGCGGGGGGCCCCCTGAGCTCCTACAATGAGCAGTACTTC.

This clonotype was seen ten or more times. V and J are TRBV2 and TRBJ2-3; the D call may be TRBD1 or TRBD2 (6 bases each). The V gene's germline CDR1 is SNHLY and CDR2 FYNNEI. V was pared by 6 bases and J by 0 bases, with 22 bases between. The CDR3 is 18 amino acids. The CDR3 DNA reads as TGTGCCAGCAGGGGGGCCGTACAGGGAGGTGGAAGCACAGATACGCAGTATTTT. This codes for CASRGAVQGGGSTDTQYF.